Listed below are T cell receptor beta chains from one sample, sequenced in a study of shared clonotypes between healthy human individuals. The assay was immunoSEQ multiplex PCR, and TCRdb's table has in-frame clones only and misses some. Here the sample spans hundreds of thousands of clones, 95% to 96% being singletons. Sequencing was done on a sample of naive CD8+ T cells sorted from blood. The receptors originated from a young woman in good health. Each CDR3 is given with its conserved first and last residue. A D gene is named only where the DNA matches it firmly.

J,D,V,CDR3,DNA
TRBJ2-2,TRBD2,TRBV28,CASSLGRGPSGSGGELFF,TGTGCCAGCAGTTTGGGGCGTGGGCCGAGCGGGAGCGGCGGGGAGCTGTTTTTT
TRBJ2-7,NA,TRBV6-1,CASSARGSSYEQYF,TGTGCCAGCAGTGCCCGGGGGAGCTCCTACGAGCAGTACTTC
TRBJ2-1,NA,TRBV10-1,CASSGRRDHEQFF,TGCGCCAGCAGTGGACGGCGGGATCATGAGCAGTTCTTC
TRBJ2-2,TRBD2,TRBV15,CATSRDSAGVGTGELFF,TGTGCCACCAGCAGAGATAGCGCGGGAGTGGGCACCGGGGAGCTGTTTTTT
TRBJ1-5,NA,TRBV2,CASSDFEGSNQPQHF,TGTGCCAGCAGTGACTTTGAGGGGAGCAATCAGCCCCAGCATTTT
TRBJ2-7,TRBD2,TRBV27,CASSPWVLAGAGEQYF,TGTGCCAGCAGTCCCTGGGTCCTAGCGGGAGCTGGGGAGCAGTACTTC
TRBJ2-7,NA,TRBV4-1,CASSQGMGREPYEQYF,TGCGCCAGCAGCCAAGGGATGGGACGAGAACCCTACGAGCAGTACTTC
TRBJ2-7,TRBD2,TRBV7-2,CASSLLVGGRGYEQYF,TGTGCCAGCAGCTTACTTGTTGGCGGGAGGGGGTACGAGCAGTACTTC
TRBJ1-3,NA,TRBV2,CASSEARPPGLWGNTIYF,TGTGCCAGCAGTGAAGCGCGTCCCCCAGGGTTATGGGGAAACACCATATATTTT
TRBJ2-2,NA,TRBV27,CASSEGVGEFTGELFF,TGTGCCAGCAGTGAGGGGGTGGGAGAGTTCACCGGGGAGCTGTTTTTT
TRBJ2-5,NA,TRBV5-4,CASSLDWGSETQYF,TGTGCCAGCAGCTTGGATTGGGGGTCGGAGACCCAGTACTTC
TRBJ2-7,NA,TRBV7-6,CASSAVREAYYEQYF,TGTGCCAGCAGCGCCGTCAGGGAAGCATACTACGAGCAGTACTTC